A selection of T cell receptor beta chains follows, all from one sample in a study of beta chain features in type 1 diabetes. TCRdb's copy holds only in-frame clones and misses some; the assay was immunoSEQ multiplex PCR. This table has 20,000 to 25,000 clones, around 69% appearing once. Material: Tregs from blood. The source of these receptors is a man younger than 35 with type 1 diabetes. Each CDR3 is given with its conserved first and last residue. D genes are given only for firm matches. Size tells how often a clone was seen (once, few, many) or the class of an expanded clone, and some rows leave it out.

j_call clone_size v_call d_call cdr3_nt cdr3_aa
TRBJ1-6 - TRBV9 - TGTGCCAGCAGCGTAGAACCAGGCTATTCACCCCTCCACTTT CASSVEPGYSPLHF
TRBJ2-3 - TRBV7-2 - TGTGCCAGCAGTCCCAACACAGATACGCAGTATTTT CASSPNTDTQYF
TRBJ1-1 - TRBV11-2 - TGTGCCAGCAGCCCCGACTCGTGGATTCTTCAGGCTTTCTTT CASSPDSWILQAFF
TRBJ1-5 few TRBV7-2 - TGTGCCAGCAGCTTAGTAGATCAGCCCCAGCATTTT CASSLVDQPQHF
TRBJ1-1 - TRBV30 TRBD1 TGTGCCTGGAGTGGGACAGGGAAAGCTTTCTTT CAWSGTGKAFF
TRBJ1-1 once TRBV29-1 - TGCAGCGTTTCAGGATCGAACACTGAAGCTTTCTTT CSVSGSNTEAFF
TRBJ2-5 - TRBV29-1 TRBD2 TGCAGCGTTTCCCGGACTAGCGGAAGGGAGACCCAGTACTTC CSVSRTSGRETQYF
TRBJ1-2 - TRBV28 - TGTGCCAGCAGTCGCCATAGGGGTGGCTACACCTTC CASSRHRGGYTF
TRBJ2-5 - TRBV7-9 - TGTGCCAGCAGCACGGGAGAGACCCAGTACTTC CASSTGETQYF
TRBJ1-5 - TRBV10-3 - TGTGCCACCGCAGGGGCGCCTATCAATCAGCCCCAGCATTTT CATAGAPINQPQHF
TRBJ2-2 - TRBV10-3 TRBD2 TGTGCCATCACCCCGAGGGGACTAGCGAACACCGGGGAGCTGTTTTTT CAITPRGLANTGELFF
TRBJ2-1 - TRBV5-5 TRBD1 TGTGCCAGCAGCCTCGGACAGGGTTACTACAATGAGCAGTTCTTC CASSLGQGYYNEQFF
TRBJ1-2 - TRBV4-1 - TGCGCCAGCAGCCAAGATTTCGGGGATCAGGGCTACACCTTC CASSQDFGDQGYTF
TRBJ2-1 once TRBV18 TRBD1 TGTGCCAGCTCACCTGGGGGCCAAACAGGGGGCTTTGAGCAGTTCTTC CASSPGGQTGGFEQFF
TRBJ1-2 - TRBV6-6 - TGTGCCAGCAGTTACTGGGGGGGCACCGGGGGCTACACCTTC CASSYWGGTGGYTF
TRBJ1-1 - TRBV5-1 - TGCGCCAGCAGCTTGGTGACACAGGGTGTAGAAGCTTTCTTT CASSLVTQGVEAFF